The 17 T cell receptor beta chains presented below share a single source sample, sequenced in a study of blood T cell repertoires in COVID-19. Clones were sequenced by immunoSEQ multiplex PCR, and TCRdb holds only the in-frame ones, with some missing. The sample carries around 30,000 clones, approximately 83% recorded once. The sequenced material came from peripheral blood. These receptor sequences come from a woman of 80 years or more with active or convalescent COVID-19.

V is TRBV10-3 and J is TRBJ2-7, with 10 bases lining up with TRBD1. With V trimmed by 8 bases and J by 5 bases, 6 bases remained unmatched. From germline, CDR1 is ENHRY and CDR2 SYGVKD. CDR3 length: 13 amino acids. The CDR3 coding sequence is TGTGCCATCGGGAAGGGACAGGGGAACGAGCAGTACTTC. Translated: CAIGKGQGNEQYF.

The J gene is TRBJ2-1, the V gene TRBV18; the D gene is possibly TRBD2 (6 bases). In germline, CDR1 is KGHSH, CDR2 LQKENI. Deletions cut 2 bases from V and 2 bases from J, with 16 bases between. The length of the CDR3 is 17 residues. The CDR3 here is CASSPSPGTPPYNEQFF. The CDR3 DNA reads TGTGCCAGCTCACCATCCCCCGGGACTCCCCCCTACAATGAGCAGTTCTTC.

The chain links TRBV15 to TRBJ2-7; TRBD2 agrees at 7 bases. The germline gives CDR1 LNHNV, CDR2 YYDKDF (reference sequence). The CDR3 spans 14 residues. Trimming at V came to 0 bases and at J to 2 bases, leaving 1 base not matched to a gene. CDR3 protein: CATSRDRGAYEQYF. The CDR3 DNA reads TGTGCCACCAGCAGAGACCGGGGGGCCTACGAGCAGTACTTC.

The count of this clone is one. Here the CDR3 reads CASSLSRQGEAFF. The DNA of the CDR3 is TGTGCCAGCAGTTTATCGCGACAGGGCGAAGCTTTCTTT. This sequence joins TRBV28 and TRBJ1-1, with 7 bases matching TRBD1. Germline V lookup: CDR1 MDHEN, CDR2 SYDVKM. The CDR3 has 13 residues. J lost 8 bases, V lost 1 base, and 4 bases had no gene match.

The V call is TRBV2, the J call TRBJ1-6; 11 bases align to TRBD1. The CDR3 is 13 amino acids. The ends lost 8 bases at V and 8 bases at J; junction bases unmatched: 2. CDR1 is SNHLY and CDR2 is FYNNEI in the germline V gene. CDR3 nucleotide sequence: TGTGCCAGCCAGGGACAGGGGGATTCACCCCTCCACTTT. It is translated as CASQGQGDSPLHF.

The genes are TRBV28 and TRBJ1-2; 7 positions agree with TRBD1. V lost 6 bases to trimming and J lost 7 bases; unmatched junction nucleotides: 14. Germline V gene data show CDR1 as MDHEN and CDR2 as SYDVKM. The CDR3 is 15 residues long. The CDR3 region is CASRLVQGHAGGYTF. DNA of the CDR3: TGTGCCAGCAGATTAGTACAGGGGCATGCGGGTGGCTACACCTTC.

This clone was counted a few times. The rearrangement links TRBV6-6 to TRBJ2-1; the match to TRBD2 covers 15 bases. Per the germline V gene, CDR1 is MNHNY and CDR2 is SVGAGI (reference sequence). The length of the CDR3 is 15 residues. The junction had 5 bases not matched to a gene; V was cut back by 6 bases and J by 8 bases. The CDR3 bases are TGTGCCAGCAGGGGGGGACTAGCGGGAGGTGATGAGCAGTTCTTC. Amino acid sequence: CASRGGLAGGDEQFF.

V usage is TRBV28 and J usage is TRBJ2-7, with D perhaps matching TRBD2 (7 bases). Germline CDR1 is MDHEN and CDR2 is SYDVKM. The CDR3 length is 15 residues. Trimming took off 8 bases at V and 1 base at J, with 18 bases between the two ends. CDR3 sequence (DNA): TGTGCCAGCTTAGGGAGTGGGGGGGCTTCCTACGAGCAGTACTTC. As protein: CASLGSGGASYEQYF.

This clone has only a few counts. The chain couples TRBV5-8 to TRBJ2-5; 9 nucleotides match TRBD2. Germline trimming cut 3 bases from V and 2 bases from J; bases unmatched to any gene: 5. The CDR3 spans 15 residues. In germline, CDR1 is SGHTS, CDR2 YDEGEE. CDR3 DNA: TGTGCCAGCAGCTCCAGCGGGGGGTCACAAGAGACCCAGTACTTC. It yields the protein CASSSSGGSQETQYF.

The chain couples TRBV2 to TRBJ1-1; 8 bases are shared with TRBD1. Germline CDR1 and CDR2: SNHLY and FYNNEI. This CDR3 has 14 residues. Trimming at V came to 3 bases and at J to 6 bases, leaving 6 bases not matched to a gene. CDR3: CASSEDRATAEAFF. CDR3 sequence (DNA): TGTGCCAGCAGTGAGGACAGGGCGACCGCTGAAGCTTTCTTT. Variable domain in full (rest from reference TRBV2 and TRBJ1-1): EPEVTQTPSHQVTQMGQEVILRCVPISNHLYFYWYRQILGQKVEFLVSFYNNEISEKSEIFDDQFSVERPDGSNFTLKIRSTKLEDSAMYFCASSEDRATAEAFFGQGTRLTVV.

V usage is TRBV6-2 or TRBV6-3 and J usage is TRBJ1-1, with 11 bases matching TRBD1. CDR1 MNHEY and CDR2 SVGEGT come from the germline V gene. V shed 0 bases, J shed 6 bases, and the junction held 6 bases outside the gene matches. The CDR3 has 16 amino acids. The CDR3 here is CASSYSRTGGASEAFF. The DNA of the CDR3 is TGTGCCAGCAGTTACTCGAGGACAGGGGGCGCTTCTGAAGCTTTCTTT.

The rearrangement joins TRBV5-1 to TRBJ1-6, with D perhaps TRBD1 (5 bases). The length of the CDR3 is 14 residues. V lost 7 bases and J 8 bases, leaving 16 bases between the germline ends. Germline V gene data show CDR1 as SGHRS and CDR2 as YFSETQ. DNA for the CDR3: TGCGCCAGCGGCAGCCCAGGGATGGATTCACCCCTCCACTTT. This sequence encodes CASGSPGMDSPLHF.

This chain joins TRBV2 and TRBJ1-2; the D is unclear. This CDR3 contains 14 residues. The germline V gene has CDR1 SNHLY and CDR2 FYNNEI. With 7 bases removed from V and 7 bases from J, the gap between germline ends came to 19 bases. CDR3 sequence reads: CASKRSLLVAGYTF. The CDR3, as DNA: TGTGCCAGCAAGAGGAGCCTCTTGGTTGCTGGCTACACCTTC.

The count of this clone is one. V and J are TRBV6-5 and TRBJ1-3; TRBD1 is a possible D gene (6 bases). V lost 7 bases, J lost 8 bases, and 15 bases lay in between. The CDR3 extends over 13 amino acids. The V gene's germline CDR1 is MNHEY and CDR2 SVGAGI. DNA for the CDR3: TGTGCCAGCATGGTCAACGACAGGTACACCATATATTTT. As protein: CASMVNDRYTIYF.

J is TRBJ1-5 and V is TRBV2; 8 bases are a match to TRBD1. V dropped 4 bases and J dropped 7; count of bases not matched to a gene: 6. This CDR3 has 14 amino acids. Germline CDR1 and CDR2: SNHLY and FYNNEI. In DNA, the CDR3 is TGTGCCAGCAGTGTAAGACAGGGGATCCAGCCCCAGCATTTT. It yields the protein CASSVRQGIQPQHF.

The chain recombines TRBV5-1 with TRBJ1-2, with D maybe TRBD1 (5 bases). The CDR3 totals 14 residues. Deletions cut 6 bases from V and 0 bases from J, with 12 bases between. Per germline, CDR1 SGHRS and CDR2 YFSETQ. Here the CDR3 DNA reads TGCGCCAGCACCGAGACAGAAGCTAACTATGGCTACACCTTC. Its protein is CASTETEANYGYTF.

The chain links TRBV6-6 to TRBJ2-5, with D perhaps TRBD1 (6 bases). This CDR3 has 15 residues. The V gene's germline CDR1 is MNHNY and CDR2 SVGAGI (reference sequence). Trimming cost V 6 bases and J 2 bases, with 16 bases left between them. In nucleotides, the CDR3 is TGTGCCAGCAGAGATGCCGGGACACCTCAAGAGACCCAGTACTTC. Its protein product is CASRDAGTPQETQYF.